What follows are 19 T cell receptor beta chains derived from one specimen sequenced in a study of CD8 T cells in ankylosing spondylitis. TCRdb re-derived calls from the 5' RACE reads in MiXCR, one entry per CDR3 protein. The sample has about 250,000 distinct CDR3 sequences, roughly 32% seen once. The sequenced sample consisted of blood, either unsorted or a sorted T cell fraction (not recorded which). The receptors derive from a male donor with ankylosing spondylitis or in good health (not recorded which).

In its sample, this clonotype was seen many times. The V and J genes are TRBV27 and TRBJ2-5; tentative D call: TRBD1 (5 bases). The V gene lost 4 bases and the J gene lost 5 bases, with 11 bases spanning the gap. The CDR3 runs to 13 residues. The V gene's germline CDR1 is MNHEY and CDR2 SMNVEV (reference sequence). Here the CDR3 reads CASSYTGEETQYF. Written as DNA, the CDR3 is TGTGCCAGCAGTTATACAGGAGAGGAGACCCAGTACTTC.

The gene calls are TRBV12-3 or TRBV12-4 and TRBJ2-3, with 11 bases lining up with TRBD1. The CDR3 spans 15 residues. After removal of 6 bases from V and 5 bases from J, the junction contained 7 bases not matched to a gene. The CDR3: CASSSGQGARDTQYF. CDR3 sequence (DNA): TGTGCCAGCAGCTCCGGACAGGGGGCGAGAGATACGCAGTATTTT.

This clonotype showed up just a few times. The J gene is TRBJ2-7, the V gene TRBV27; 9 positions agree with TRBD1. Per germline, CDR1 MNHEY and CDR2 SMNVEV (reference sequence). The CDR3 loop spans 14 amino acids. V was clipped by 6 bases and J by 4 bases; unmatched bases: 7. The CDR3 DNA is TGTGCCAGCAGGCGACAGGGGGAGATGTACGAGCAGTACTTC. It codes for CASRRQGEMYEQYF.

The V call is TRBV6-5, the J call TRBJ2-5, with 8 bases lining up with TRBD2. This CDR3 has 15 residues. Germline lookup yields CDR1 MNHEY and CDR2 SVGAGI. The V gene end was trimmed by 2 bases and the J gene end by 3 bases; junction bases not matched to a gene: 5. CDR3 bases: TGTGCCAGCAGTTACCGTCTTAGCGGGGAAGAGACCCAGTACTTC. It codes for CASSYRLSGEETQYF.

Concerning this clonotype itself: At one end the junction does not follow the germline gene, possibly because of a read error. This chain uses TRBV5-5 with TRBJ1-1; D is perhaps TRBD1 (6 bases). Per germline, CDR1 SGHKS and CDR2 YYEKEE (reference sequence). The CDR3 contains 13 residues. CDR3: CASSSTGHTQAFF. CDR3 DNA: TGTGCCAGCAGTTCGACAGGACACACTCAAGCTTTCTTT. The full variable domain, rest sourced from reference TRBV5-5 and TRBJ1-1, is DAGVTQSPTHLIKTRGQQVTLRCSPISGHKSVSWYQQVLGQGPQFIFQYYEKEERGRGNFPDRFSARQFPNYSSELNVNALLLGDSALYLCASSSTGHTQAFFGQGTRLTVV.

The chain is built from TRBV29-1 and TRBJ2-3; either TRBD1 or TRBD2 may supply D (5 bases each). The CDR3 length is 13 residues. Per the germline V gene, CDR1 is SQVTM and CDR2 is ANQGSEA. V lost 5 bases, J lost 4 bases, and 13 bases lay in between. The CDR3 coding sequence is TGCAGCGTTTGTGAGTCGGGACCAGATACGCAGTATTTT. Protein product: CSVCESGPDTQYF.

A few counts support this clonotype. The V gene is TRBV5-6, the J gene TRBJ2-5, with a possible D match to TRBD2 (6 bases). The CDR3 contains 14 residues. Germline loops: CDR1 SGHDT, CDR2 YYEEEE. V was cut by 4 bases and J by 2 bases, with 12 bases left in between. This CDR3 is CASSGPGLQETQYF. The CDR3 DNA sequence: TGTGCCAGCAGCGGACCGGGACTTCAAGAGACCCAGTACTTC.

In its sample, this clonotype was seen a few times. This rearrangement joins TRBV12-3 or TRBV12-4 to TRBJ2-5; perhaps TRBD2 as D (6 bases). This CDR3 comprises 14 residues. Deletions cut 4 bases from V and 0 bases from J, with 9 bases between. CDR3 loop: CASSSRDYQETQYF. The CDR3 nucleotides read TGTGCCAGCAGTTCCCGGGACTACCAAGAGACCCAGTACTTC.

The chain is built from TRBV20-1 and TRBJ2-2; D is unresolved. The CDR3 is made up of 13 amino acids. Germline V gene lookup returns CDR1 DFQATT and CDR2 SNEGSKA (reference sequence). Trimming removed 0 bases at V and 2 bases at J, with 4 bases between. Here the CDR3 DNA reads TGCAGTGCTAGAGATTTTAACACCGGGGAGCTGTTTTTT. It translates to CSARDFNTGELFF.

This clonotype was observed at least ten times. The chain carries TRBV20-1 and TRBJ2-1, with 9 bases fitting TRBD1. This CDR3 is built from 13 residues. The trim removed 6 bases at V and 9 bases at J, leaving 9 bases unmatched. CDR1 DFQATT and CDR2 SNEGSKA come from the germline V gene (reference sequence). The CDR3: CSAPGQGDSEQFF. The CDR3 nucleotides are TGCAGTGCACCGGGACAGGGAGATAGTGAGCAGTTCTTC.

The V and J genes are TRBV5-1 and TRBJ2-1; 8 bases are shared with TRBD1. Germline-derived CDR1 and CDR2 are SGHRS and YFSETQ. CDR3 length equals 15 residues. After removal of 5 bases from V and 6 bases from J, the junction contained 10 bases not matched to a gene. The DNA for the CDR3 is TGCGCCAGCAGAAGTCAGGGGGCGGTCCCCAATGAGCAGTTCTTC. Translating it yields CASRSQGAVPNEQFF.

At least ten counts were recorded for this clonotype. The V call is TRBV9, the J call TRBJ2-3; D possibly corresponds to TRBD2 (6 bases). CDR1 and CDR2 from the germline V gene are SGDLS and YYNGEE. V was shortened by 4 bases and J by 4 bases, with 7 bases between the two germline ends. The CDR3 spans 12 residues. CDR3 coding DNA: TGTGCCAGCAGCTTAGCGGCAGATACGCAGTATTTT. The encoded protein is CASSLAADTQYF.

The chain carries TRBV27 and TRBJ2-7; the D gene is possibly TRBD2 (7 bases). Germline CDR1 is MNHEY and CDR2 is SMNVEV (reference sequence). The CDR3 consists of 12 residues. Trimming removed 11 bases at V and 0 bases at J, with 11 bases between. The CDR3 coding sequence is TGTGCCTGCGGGGGCCTCTCCTACGAGCAGTACTTC. It is translated as CACGGLSYEQYF.

The V gene is TRBV2, the J gene TRBJ1-5; D unresolved. Germline assignment: CDR1 SNHLY and CDR2 FYNNEI. The CDR3 contains 13 residues. With 7 bases removed from V and 0 bases from J, the gap between germline ends came to 7 bases. The CDR3 sequence: CASNGPSNQPQHF. The CDR3 DNA is TGTGCCAGCAATGGGCCTAGCAATCAGCCCCAGCATTTT.

This clonotype was picked up many times. The genes are TRBV29-1 and TRBJ2-7; tentatively, D is TRBD1 or TRBD2 (6 bases each). CDR1 is SQVTM and CDR2 is ANQGSEA in the germline V gene. The CDR3 is made up of 14 amino acids. Trimming cost V 6 bases and J 4 bases, with 19 bases left between them. The DNA of the CDR3 is TGCAGCGTGTCCCTGGGGGGCATAACGTACGAGCAGTACTTC. Translated, it gives CSVSLGGITYEQYF.

Note on this clonotype: The junction and the germline gene differ at one end; a read error may be behind it. The chain combines TRBV6-1 with TRBJ2-4; 13 bases are a match to TRBD2. The CDR3 has 15 amino acids. The germline V gene has CDR1 MNHNS and CDR2 SASEGT. The CDR3 DNA reads TGTGCCAGCAGACAACTAGCGGGGGGGCTGAACATGCAGTACTTC. This translates into CASRQLAGGLNMQYF.

The chain joins TRBV12-3 or TRBV12-4 to TRBJ1-1; D ambiguous. The V end lost 2 bases, the J end lost 7 bases, and 11 bases lay between the germline ends. This CDR3 comprises 13 residues. The CDR3, as DNA: TGTGCCAGCAGTTTACTGAAGGGCGGTGAAGCTTTCTTT. This sequence encodes CASSLLKGGEAFF.

This clonotype was seen only a few times. The chain has TRBV12-3 or TRBV12-4 and TRBJ2-3; TRBD1 might be the D (7 bases). This CDR3 is built from 14 residues. V dropped 6 bases and J dropped 4 bases, with 14 bases sitting between them. CDR3 sequence (DNA): TGTGCCAGCAGCCGTCCCAGGGGGGCAGATACGCAGTATTTT. Amino acid sequence: CASSRPRGADTQYF.

This clonotype was seen a handful of times. V is TRBV15 and J is TRBJ1-5; no definite D call. There are 13 residues in the CDR3. V dropped 0 bases and J dropped 5 bases, with 5 bases sitting between them. Germline CDR1 LNHNV, CDR2 YYDKDF (reference sequence). CDR3 nucleotides: TGTGCCACCAGCAGAGATCTGTATCAGCCCCAGCATTTT. Protein product: CATSRDLYQPQHF.